Following are 12 T cell receptor beta chains from one sample sequenced in a study of identical twins listed by TCRdb under 2016. Preparation of the library involved 5' RACE. The instrument given in TCRdb is Illumina HiSeq 2000. TCRdb reprocessing: public reads trimmed at Q25 with fastp, clones called with MiXCR, in-frame beta chains kept. One record per CDR3 amino acid sequence lists the most common genes and DNA. A total of around 490,000 distinct CDR3 sequences appear in this sample, approximately 20% of them only once. The ten largest clonotypes hold around 0.47% of the sample. The same data also contributed to another study, on yellow fever vaccine responses in identical twins.

Sequenced: CD4+ T cells sorted from blood. These receptors originate from a woman aged 18-29 years in good health.

Concerning this clonotype: Germline and junction disagree at one end, which may indicate a read error. The chain recombines TRBV4-2 with TRBJ2-1; a weak D match, TRBD2 (5 bases). The CDR3 sequence is 16 residues long. Germline V gene data show CDR1 as LGHNA and CDR2 as YNFKEQ. In DNA, the CDR3 is TGTGCCACCAGCCCAAGCTACCAGCGGCCCTACAATGAGCAGTTCTTC. Protein: CATSPSYQRPYNEQFF.

The chain recombines TRBV29-1 with TRBJ2-3; D perhaps matches TRBD2 (5 bases). Germline V lookup: CDR1 SQVTM, CDR2 ANQGSEA. The V gene lost 5 bases and the J gene lost 3 bases, with 12 bases spanning the gap. CDR3 size: 13 residues. The CDR3 nucleotides are TGCAGCGTTTCCGAGGGCCCTACAGATACGCAGTATTTT. This gives the protein CSVSEGPTDTQYF.

This chain links TRBV12-3 or TRBV12-4 with TRBJ1-6; TRBD1 agrees at 7 bases. The CDR3 length is 14 residues. The ends lost 4 bases at V and 9 bases at J; junction bases unmatched: 6. Here the CDR3 DNA reads TGTGCCAGCAGTTCTCAGGGGGACGGTTCACCCCTCCACTTT. Its translation is CASSSQGDGSPLHF.

J is TRBJ2-5 and V is TRBV7-3; TRBD1 aligns across 11 bases. The CDR3 totals 16 residues. V gave up 6 bases and J gave up 5 bases; unmatched junction bases: 11. The germline gives CDR1 SGHTA, CDR2 FQGTGA. CDR3 in DNA: TGTGCCAGCAGTACACGAGGGACAGGGGGAGCGGAGACCCAGTACTTC. This translates into CASSTRGTGGAETQYF.

The chain links TRBV2 to TRBJ2-1; 13 bases line up with TRBD2. Germline lookup yields CDR1 SNHLY and CDR2 FYNNEI. V lost 8 bases, J lost 10 bases, and 5 bases stayed unmatched. The CDR3 extends over 13 amino acids. Here the CDR3 DNA reads TGTGCCAGCCGGACTAGCGGGAGCGGCGAGCAGTTCTTC. Translating gives CASRTSGSGEQFF. Drawing the rest from reference TRBV2 and TRBJ2-1, the complete variable domain is EPEVTQTPSHQVTQMGQEVILRCVPISNHLYFYWYRQILGQKVEFLVSFYNNEISEKSEIFDDQFSVERPDGSNFTLKIRSTKLEDSAMYFCASRTSGSGEQFFGPGTRLTVL.

The sample holds a few counts of this clonotype. V is TRBV5-6 and J is TRBJ2-4; D gene uncertain. The CDR3 runs to 15 residues. Trimming shortened V by 5 bases and J by 0 bases, and 12 bases separated the two germline ends. Germline assignment: CDR1 SGHDT and CDR2 YYEEEE. The CDR3 region is CASRSRIVAKNIQYF. The CDR3 DNA reads as TGTGCCAGCAGATCGCGGATTGTAGCCAAAAACATTCAGTACTTC.

The chain has TRBV3-1 and TRBJ2-6; 9 bases match TRBD1. The ends lost 0 bases at V and 4 bases at J; junction bases unmatched: 7. The CDR3 length is 18 residues. Per the germline V gene, CDR1 is LGHDT and CDR2 is YNNKEL (reference sequence). The CDR3 loop reads CASSQDWDRAGGANVLTF. The CDR3 nucleotides are TGTGCCAGCAGCCAAGATTGGGACAGGGCAGGCGGGGCCAACGTCCTGACTTTC.

The chain has TRBV7-2 and TRBJ2-3; 12 nucleotides match TRBD2. The trim removed 5 bases at V and 6 bases at J, leaving 9 bases unmatched. CDR1 SGHTA and CDR2 FQGNSA come from the germline V gene. The CDR3 is 16 amino acids. The CDR3 sequence: CASSSRLAGAGDTQYF. Written as DNA, the CDR3 is TGTGCCAGCAGCAGCCGACTAGCGGGGGCTGGGGATACGCAGTATTTT.

A few counts support this clonotype. The rearrangement links TRBV12-3 or TRBV12-4 to TRBJ2-7, with 11 nucleotides matching TRBD2. This CDR3 is built from 16 residues. Unmatched junction bases numbered 6, after V lost 4 bases and J lost 1 base. The CDR3 is CASSWTGTSGSYEQYF. The CDR3, as DNA: TGTGCCAGCAGTTGGACCGGGACTAGCGGTTCCTACGAGCAGTACTTC.

This clonotype was counted a few times. The chain is built from TRBV5-1 and TRBJ2-7; TRBD1 aligns across 9 bases. CDR1 and CDR2 (germline): SGHRS, YFSETQ. With 0 bases clipped from V and 2 bases from J, the junction kept 0 bases outside the gene matches. The CDR3 runs to 14 residues. CDR3 nucleotides: TGCGCCAGCAGCTTGGGGGACAGGGCCTACGAGCAGTACGTC. Its protein product is CASSLGDRAYEQYV.

V and J are TRBV4-2 and TRBJ1-2; D is possibly TRBD1 (5 bases). Looked up from germline, CDR1 is LGHNA and CDR2 is YNFKEQ. CDR3 length: 14 residues. Trimming stripped 1 base from V and 7 bases from J, with 13 bases between. The CDR3 loop is CASSQGRDAGGYTF. The CDR3 nucleotides are TGTGCCAGCAGCCAAGGCAGGGACGCTGGTGGCTACACCTTC.

The V call is TRBV5-1, the J call TRBJ2-5, with 10 bases matching TRBD1. V was pared by 0 bases and J by 1 base, with 6 bases of the junction left unmatched. Germline V gene data show CDR1 as SGHRS and CDR2 as YFSETQ. The CDR3 consists of 17 residues. CDR3 residues: CASSLGAGTGVQETQYF. DNA for the CDR3: TGCGCCAGCAGCTTGGGGGCCGGGACAGGGGTCCAAGAGACCCAGTACTTC.